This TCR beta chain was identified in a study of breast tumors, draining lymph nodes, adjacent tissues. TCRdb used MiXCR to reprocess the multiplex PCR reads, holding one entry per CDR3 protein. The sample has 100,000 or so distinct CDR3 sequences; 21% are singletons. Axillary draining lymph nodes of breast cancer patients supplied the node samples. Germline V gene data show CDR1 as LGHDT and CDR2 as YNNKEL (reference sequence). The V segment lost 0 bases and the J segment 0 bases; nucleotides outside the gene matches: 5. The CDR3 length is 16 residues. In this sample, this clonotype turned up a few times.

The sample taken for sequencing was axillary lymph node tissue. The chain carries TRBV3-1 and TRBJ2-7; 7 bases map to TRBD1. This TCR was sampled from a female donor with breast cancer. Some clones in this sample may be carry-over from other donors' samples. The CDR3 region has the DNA TGTGCCAGCAGCCAAGACTCGGGACAGAGCTCCTACGAGCAGTACTTC. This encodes CASSQDSGQSSYEQYF.